This TCR beta chain derives from a study of cytomegalovirus exposure and HLA in healthy donors. Study information: Ancestry clustering placed 70% to 90% of roughly 410 genotyped donors in the Caucasian-associated cluster. Study observations and caveats: Later findings reportedly placed an Asian-associated ancestry cluster below the approximately 670-donor mean for N-insertions. Later analysis associated a missense DCLRE1C variant with TCR beta V- and J-gene trimming.

The PCR ran on 60 Vbeta and 13 Jbeta primers. Repertoires were generated with immunoSEQ multiplex PCR, while TCRdb's copy carries only in-frame clones and drops some. The sample has some 91,000 clones, around nine tenths seen once. The CDR3 has 13 amino acids. CDR1 and CDR2 (germline): LNHDA, SQIVND (reference sequence). V lost 11 bases and J 2 bases, leaving 13 bases between the germline ends. The study sampled nominally healthy donors, though unrecorded immune exposures were likely. About this clone: Its matching antigen is unknown.

The origin of this receptor is a man younger than 45 in good health and CMV-seropositive. What was sequenced was PBMCs. V usage is TRBV19 and J usage is TRBJ1-5; D unclear. This chain's CDR3 is CACREVGNQPQHF. In DNA, the CDR3 is TGTGCCTGCCGTGAGGTTGGCAATCAGCCCCAGCATTTT.